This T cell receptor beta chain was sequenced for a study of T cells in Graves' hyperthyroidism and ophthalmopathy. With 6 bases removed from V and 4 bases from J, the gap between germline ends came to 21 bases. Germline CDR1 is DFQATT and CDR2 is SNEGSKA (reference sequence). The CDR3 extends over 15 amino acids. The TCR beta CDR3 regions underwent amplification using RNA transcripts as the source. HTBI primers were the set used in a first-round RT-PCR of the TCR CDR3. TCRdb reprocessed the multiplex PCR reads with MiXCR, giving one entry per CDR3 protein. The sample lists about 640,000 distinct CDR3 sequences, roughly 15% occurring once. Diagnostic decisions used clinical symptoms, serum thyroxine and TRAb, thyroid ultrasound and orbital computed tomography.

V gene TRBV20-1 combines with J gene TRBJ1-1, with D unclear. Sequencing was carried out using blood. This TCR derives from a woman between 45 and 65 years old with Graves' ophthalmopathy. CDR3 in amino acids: CSAKGLEPWGTEAFF. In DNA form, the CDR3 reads TGCAGTGCCAAGGGCCTGGAGCCCTGGGGCACTGAAGCTTTCTTT.